The T cell receptor beta chain described here comes from a study of T cell responses to AZD1222 COVID-19 vaccine. General study findings and limits: Spike-specific TCR repertoires showed rising breadth and depth after two AZD1222 doses.

V lost 3 bases and J 4 bases, leaving 13 bases between the germline ends. The CDR3 is made up of 14 amino acids. Looked up from germline, CDR1 is WSHSY and CDR2 is SAAADI. This clone was seen just once. Its specificity is unknown. The repertoire was sequenced with immunoSEQ multiplex PCR; TCRdb's copy has only in-frame clones and lacks some. The sample records 130,000 or so clones, roughly nine tenths being singletons. Here the sequenced sample was peripheral blood, taken on day 0 of AZD1222 vaccination. The origin of this receptor is an adult in good health. The chain has TRBV10-2 and TRBJ2-7, with D perhaps matching TRBD1 (6 bases). The CDR3 sequence is CASSDLSGEYEQYF. DNA of the CDR3: TGCGCCAGCAGTGATCTTTCAGGGGAATACGAGCAGTACTTC.